This T cell receptor beta chain was identified in a study of shared clonotypes between healthy human individuals. To note about this clone: Its cognate antigen is unknown.

Trimming removed 7 bases at V and 1 base at J, with 16 bases between. In germline, CDR1 is MNHEY, CDR2 SVGAGI. CDR3 length equals 15 residues. At deep level, the assay was performed. As handled by the study authors: Owing to the provision of junction-only sequences devoid of quality scores by immunoSEQ, filtering differed. TCRdb's copy holds only in-frame clones and misses some; the assay was immunoSEQ multiplex PCR. That table furnishes V, J and clone size, whereas the DNA furnished D and trimming. The sample lists a few million clones, approximately 93% seen once, with approximately 0.4% in the top ten. Whole-study results and caveats: Across a few donors, naive CD4 shared approximately 4.5%, naive CD8 around 4%, memory CD4 roughly 2.5%, memory CD8 0.4%.

This chain uses TRBV6-5 with TRBJ1-1; unclear D gene. The clonotype was recovered from a man in his late teens or twenties in good health. Some clones in this sample may be carry-over from other donors' samples. Sequences were obtained from naive CD4+ T cells from PBMCs. Specified subset: CD45RA+ positively selected. The CDR3 loop is CASIELGRKNTEAFF. The CDR3 bases are TGTGCCAGCATAGAGTTGGGGAGGAAGAACACTGAAGCTTTCTTT.